These 12 T cell receptor beta chains originate from one sample sequenced in a study of metastatic and nonmetastatic thyroid tumors. Every patient underwent thyroid surgery untreated. TCRdb re-called the PCR reads via MiXCR. The data show approximately 60,000 clones, 25% to 30% seen once. Input material: blood. These receptors all stem from a female donor with papillary thyroid cancer or a benign thyroid nodule (not recorded which). Some clones in this sample may be carry-over from other donors' samples.

CDR3 region: CASSSRVAGELFF. The CDR3 DNA reads as TGTGCCAGCAGCTCTAGGGTGGCCGGGGAGCTGTTTTTT. The chain couples TRBV4-2 to TRBJ2-2; no definite D call. This CDR3 comprises 13 residues. In germline, CDR1 is LGHNA, CDR2 YNFKEQ. The V end was cut by 5 bases, the J end by 6 bases, with 10 bases between.

This clone was counted a few times. The chain links TRBV19 to TRBJ1-1; 8 bases fit TRBD1. After removal of 5 bases from V and 4 bases from J, the junction contained 9 bases not matched to a gene. The germline gives CDR1 LNHDA, CDR2 SQIVND (reference sequence). There are 15 residues in the CDR3. CDR3: CASSASTGESTEAFF. The CDR3 DNA is TGTGCCAGTAGTGCCTCGACAGGGGAGAGCACTGAAGCTTTCTTT.

The sample holds a few counts of this clone. The rearrangement joins TRBV6-1 to TRBJ2-1, with TRBD1 as a possible D gene (6 bases). This CDR3 comprises 16 residues. The V end lost 4 bases, the J end lost 6 bases, and 19 bases lay between the germline ends. Looked up from germline, CDR1 is MNHNS and CDR2 is SASEGT. CDR3 nucleotide sequence: TGTGCCAGCAGTGGGGCAGGACAGTACCTCCGCAATGAGCAGTTCTTC. It is translated as CASSGAGQYLRNEQFF.

J is TRBJ2-7 and V is TRBV11-1; 8 nucleotides align to TRBD2. Germline CDR1 reads SGHAT; CDR2 reads FQDESV (reference sequence). J lost 0 bases, V lost 5 bases, and 9 bases had no gene match. The length of the CDR3 is 16 residues. This chain's CDR3 is CASSPRASGLSYEQYF. The CDR3 region has the DNA TGTGCCAGCAGCCCCCGGGCTAGCGGGCTCTCCTACGAGCAGTACTTC.

V gene TRBV2 combines with J gene TRBJ1-5, with D possibly being TRBD1 (6 bases). There are 14 residues in the CDR3. Trimming pared 5 bases from V and 6 bases from J, leaving 14 bases between. In germline, CDR1 is SNHLY, CDR2 FYNNEI. Written as DNA, the CDR3 is TGTGCCAGCAGTCTTGGGGGCTTCGTTCAGCCCCAGCATTTT. This codes for CASSLGGFVQPQHF.

This sequence joins TRBV3-1 and TRBJ2-5, with D possibly being TRBD2 (6 bases). Germline CDR1 is LGHDT and CDR2 is YNNKEL (reference sequence). V was shortened by 4 bases and J by 5 bases, with 14 bases between the two germline ends. CDR3 length: 14 amino acids. The CDR3 loop is CASSRMGSGETQYF. CDR3 nucleotide sequence: TGTGCCAGCAGCCGGATGGGTAGCGGTGAGACCCAGTACTTC.

This clone was seen more than once but under ten times. The J gene is TRBJ2-2, the V gene TRBV28; D remains ambiguous. V was clipped by 2 bases and J by 4 bases, with 8 bases between them. This CDR3 has 14 amino acids. Germline V lookup: CDR1 MDHEN, CDR2 SYDVKM. The CDR3 nucleotides are TGTGCCAGCAGTTTAATGTCAGCCACCGGGGAGCTGTTTTTT. Amino acids: CASSLMSATGELFF.

V and J are TRBV19 and TRBJ2-7; 7 bases are shared with TRBD2. The V segment lost 5 bases and the J segment 3 bases; nucleotides outside the gene matches: 7. The germline V gene has CDR1 LNHDA and CDR2 SQIVND (reference sequence). The CDR3 has 14 amino acids. The CDR3 DNA follows: TGTGCCAGTAGTTCGAGACTAGCAGGCTACGAGCAGTACTTC. Protein sequence: CASSSRLAGYEQYF.

In its sample, this clone was seen many times. Other DNA sequences in this sample translate to the same CDR3. The chain carries TRBV4-3 and TRBJ2-3, with 12 nucleotides matching TRBD2. Germline values: CDR1 LGHNA, CDR2 YSLEER. V was pared by 0 bases and J by 4 bases, with 2 bases of the junction left unmatched. The CDR3 sequence is 16 residues long. The CDR3 sequence is CASSQDLAGGPDTQYF. Here the CDR3 DNA reads TGCGCCAGCAGCCAAGATCTAGCGGGAGGGCCAGATACGCAGTATTTT.

J is TRBJ2-7 and V is TRBV11-2, with 7 bases identical to TRBD2. The CDR3 has 17 amino acids. V lost 2 bases and J lost 3; bases outside the gene matches: 13. CDR1 is SGHAT, CDR2 FQNNGV, per germline. DNA for the CDR3: TGTGCCAGCAGCTTATATCCCCTCTCTAGCGGAAACTACGAGCAGTACTTC. This gives the protein CASSLYPLSSGNYEQYF.

This clone was found a few times. The chain has TRBV19 and TRBJ1-2; the match to TRBD1 covers 9 bases. There are 15 residues in the CDR3. Germline V lookup: CDR1 LNHDA, CDR2 SQIVND (reference sequence). With 1 base clipped from V and 5 bases from J, the junction kept 5 bases outside the gene matches. The CDR3 DNA sequence: TGTGCCAGTAGTATAGGGGGACAGGGTTCTTATGGCTACACCTTC. Protein product: CASSIGGQGSYGYTF.

This clone was seen a handful of times. V is TRBV19 and J is TRBJ1-3; D unclear. Germline V CDR1 and CDR2: LNHDA, SQIVND (reference sequence). This CDR3 is 15 amino acids long. The germline V and J ends were trimmed by 5 bases and 0 bases, with 11 bases remaining between them. The CDR3 DNA follows: TGTGCCAGTAGTTTCTCACAGAGCTCTGGAAACACCATATATTTT. It is translated as CASSFSQSSGNTIYF.